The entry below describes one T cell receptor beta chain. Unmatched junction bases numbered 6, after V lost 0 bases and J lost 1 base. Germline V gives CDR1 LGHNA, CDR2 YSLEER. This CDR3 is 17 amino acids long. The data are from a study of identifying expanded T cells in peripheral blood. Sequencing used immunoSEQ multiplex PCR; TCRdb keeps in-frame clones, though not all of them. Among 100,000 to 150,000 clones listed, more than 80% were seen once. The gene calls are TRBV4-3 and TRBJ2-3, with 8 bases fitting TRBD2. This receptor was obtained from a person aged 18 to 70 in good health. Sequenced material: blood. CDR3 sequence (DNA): TGCGCCAGCAGCCAAGAAAGGCATAGCGGGGGCACAGATACGCAGTATTTT. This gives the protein CASSQERHSGGTDTQYF.